The 32 T cell receptor beta chains below all came from one sample that was sequenced in a study of CD8 T cells in Susac syndrome. RNA, at about 0.45 to 1 ug, was reverse transcribed with random hexamers. Each CDR3 protein is one row after TCRdb ran MiXCR on the immunoSEQ multiplex PCR reads. The table includes 120,000 or so distinct CDR3 sequences, about 92% detected once. The sample consisted of CD4+ T cells from PBMCs. These receptors originate from a human donor with multiple sclerosis.

The chain recombines TRBV11-3 with TRBJ2-1, with no clear D. Per the germline V gene, CDR1 is SGHNT and CDR2 is YENEEA. V dropped 1 base and J dropped 4 bases, with 8 bases sitting between them. The CDR3 has 14 residues. The CDR3: CASSLGREYNEQFF. As DNA, the CDR3 is TGTGCCAGCAGCTTAGGCCGTGAATACAATGAGCAGTTCTTC.

The DNA for the CDR3 is TGTGCCAGCTCAAAAACCGGGACAGGGGCCTACGAGCAGTACTTC. It codes for CASSKTGTGAYEQYF. V and J are TRBV18 and TRBJ2-7; 10 nucleotides match TRBD1. V lost 5 bases and J lost 2; bases outside the gene matches: 6. Germline CDR1 reads KGHSH; CDR2 reads LQKENI. This CDR3 comprises 15 residues.

The J gene is TRBJ1-2, the V gene TRBV20-1; D is ambiguous. From germline, CDR1 is DFQATT and CDR2 SNEGSKA (reference sequence). V was pared by 1 base and J by 8 bases, with 14 bases between. The CDR3 totals 13 residues. The CDR3 protein is CSARANRATGYTF. DNA for the CDR3: TGCAGTGCTAGAGCTAACCGTGCGACGGGCTACACCTTC.

The rearrangement joins TRBV6-5 to TRBJ2-4; 7 bases align to TRBD2. Germline CDR1 MNHEY, CDR2 SVGAGI. Unmatched junction bases numbered 4, after V lost 2 bases and J lost 6 bases. This CDR3 is built from 14 residues. The DNA for the CDR3 is TGTGCCAGCAGTTACGGATTAGCGGGAAACATTCAGTACTTC. It is translated as CASSYGLAGNIQYF.

The chain has TRBV29-1 and TRBJ1-1; tentatively, D is TRBD1 (6 bases). Trimming took off 4 bases at V and 1 base at J, with 13 bases between the two ends. CDR3 length: 14 residues. Germline CDR1 is SQVTM and CDR2 is ANQGSEA. CDR3 in amino acids: CSVVIGGGNTEAFF. Written as DNA, the CDR3 is TGCAGCGTTGTAATAGGGGGGGGGAACACTGAAGCTTTCTTT.

This chain uses TRBV28 with TRBJ1-1; 7 nucleotides align to TRBD1. The V and J ends lost 3 bases and 2 bases, in that order; junction bases with no gene match: 9. This CDR3 has 16 amino acids. Germline-derived CDR1 and CDR2 are MDHEN and SYDVKM. The DNA of the CDR3 is TGTGCCAGCAGTTTCGTCGATGGGACAGATAACACTGAAGCTTTCTTT. Protein product: CASSFVDGTDNTEAFF.

The V and J genes are TRBV12-3 or TRBV12-4 and TRBJ2-6; D is possibly TRBD1 or TRBD2 (6 bases each). CDR3 size: 14 residues. V shed 9 bases and J shed 2 bases, with 11 bases lying between them. The CDR3 DNA is TGTGCCAGTTTCCGGGGGCCTGGGGCCAACGTCCTGACTTTC. Translating gives CASFRGPGANVLTF.

The chain combines TRBV6-5 with TRBJ2-2; D is ambiguous. The CDR3 covers 13 residues. The germline V gene has CDR1 MNHEY and CDR2 SVGAGI. V was cut by 4 bases and J by 6 bases, with 9 bases left in between. DNA for the CDR3: TGTGCCAGCAGTTCACTACCCCCCGGGGAGCTGTTTTTT. It specifies CASSSLPPGELFF.

V is TRBV15 and J is TRBJ1-1; D may be TRBD1 (5 bases). The CDR3 contains 15 residues. Germline V CDR1 and CDR2: LNHNV, YYDKDF (reference sequence). Trimming cost V 1 base and J 5 bases, with 14 bases left between them. The CDR3 sequence is CATSRGGRGGTEAFF. As DNA, the CDR3 is TGTGCCACCAGCAGAGGAGGACGGGGGGGAACTGAAGCTTTCTTT. The full variable domain, completed using reference TRBV15 and TRBJ1-1, is DAMVIQNPRYQVTQFGKPVTLSCSQTLNHNVMYWYQQKSSQAPKLLFHYYDKDFNNEADTPDNFQSRRPNTSFCFLDIRSPGLGDTAMYLCATSRGGRGGTEAFFGQGTRLTVV.

V and J are TRBV2 and TRBJ2-5, with D possibly being TRBD2 (6 bases). V was pared by 6 bases and J by 5 bases, with 22 bases between. CDR1 and CDR2 from the germline V gene are SNHLY and FYNNEI. CDR3 length: 16 amino acids. The chain's CDR3 is CASRVAPGRRAETQYF. DNA for the CDR3: TGTGCCAGCAGGGTTGCACCGGGACGGAGGGCCGAGACCCAGTACTTC.

The V gene is TRBV28, the J gene TRBJ2-3; 7 bases are shared with TRBD1. Germline assignment: CDR1 MDHEN and CDR2 SYDVKM. The CDR3 sequence is 15 residues long. Losses at the gene ends were 6 bases for V and 1 base for J; bases not matched to a gene: 7. The CDR3 loop is CASSYTGAGTDTQYF. CDR3 bases: TGTGCCAGCAGCTATACAGGGGCGGGCACAGATACGCAGTATTTT.

The chain is built from TRBV18 and TRBJ2-5; no clear D gene. Trimming removed 0 bases from V and 2 bases from J, with 7 bases in between. Germline V gives CDR1 KGHSH, CDR2 LQKENI. The CDR3 length is 14 residues. The CDR3, as DNA: TGTGCCAGCTCACCACCGGCACAGCAAGAGACCCAGTACTTC. Protein product: CASSPPAQQETQYF.

This rearrangement joins TRBV19 to TRBJ2-1; D might be TRBD1 (6 bases). V lost 3 bases and J lost 6, with 9 bases in between. This CDR3 spans 13 amino acids. Germline CDR1 reads LNHDA; CDR2 reads SQIVND (reference sequence). The CDR3 coding sequence is TGTGCCAGTAGTATCGACAGGCCCAATGAGCAGTTCTTC. The encoded protein is CASSIDRPNEQFF.

This clonotype appeared a single time. J is TRBJ1-5 and V is TRBV2; D gene uncertain. This CDR3 is built from 15 residues. V shed 1 base and J shed 4 bases, with 11 bases lying between them. CDR1 SNHLY and CDR2 FYNNEI come from the germline V gene. In DNA, the CDR3 is TGTGCCAGCAGTGAAGGCGGTCTACTAAATCAGCCCCAGCATTTT. Translation: CASSEGGLLNQPQHF.

The chain joins TRBV23-1 to TRBJ1-6; tentatively, D is TRBD1 (5 bases). TRBV23-1 is an ORF for which the function is uncertain. The CDR3 spans 15 residues. The ends were cut back, 3 bases at V and 7 bases at J, with 13 bases in the middle. In DNA form, the CDR3 reads TGCGCCAGCAGTCATCCGGGACCTTGGAATTCACCCCTCCACTTT. Translation gives CASSHPGPWNSPLHF.

The chain employs TRBV7-9 and TRBJ2-7, with D hard to call. The CDR3 spans 12 residues. Germline CDR1 is SEHNR and CDR2 is FQNEAQ (reference sequence). V gave up 5 bases and J gave up 6 bases, with 11 bases separating them. CDR3 sequence reads: CASSQDYREQYF. The CDR3 DNA is TGTGCCAGCAGCCAGGATTACCGCGAGCAGTACTTC.

The rearrangement links TRBV4-3 to TRBJ2-1; TRBD1 agrees at 8 bases. Germline loops: CDR1 LGHNA, CDR2 YSLEER. Germline trimming cut 2 bases from V and 6 bases from J; bases unmatched to any gene: 12. The CDR3 spans 17 residues. The CDR3 is CASSQTARTGHPNEQFF. The CDR3 nucleotides read TGCGCCAGCAGCCAAACGGCAAGGACAGGGCACCCCAATGAGCAGTTCTTC.

This clonotype was detected only once. The germline gene is not matched at one end of the junction; a read error may be the cause. The chain carries TRBV10-3 and TRBJ2-3, with D possibly being TRBD2 (5 bases). In germline, CDR1 is ENHRY, CDR2 SYGVKD. The CDR3 totals 11 residues. CDR3 sequence reads: CAISPGDTQFF. Here the CDR3 DNA reads TGTGCCATCTCTCCCGGGGATACGCAGTTTTTT.

The chain recombines TRBV20-1 with TRBJ1-6, with TRBD1 matching over 10 bases. V shed 6 bases and J 7 bases; nucleotides not matched to a gene: 6. The CDR3 loop spans 14 amino acids. Germline lookup yields CDR1 DFQATT and CDR2 SNEGSKA (reference sequence). The chain's CDR3 is CSARQGAGNSPLHF. The CDR3 DNA follows: TGCAGTGCCAGACAGGGGGCGGGAAATTCACCCCTCCACTTT.

This chain connects TRBV4-1 to TRBJ1-1; possibly TRBD1 for D (5 bases). Trimming stripped 8 bases from V and 4 bases from J, with 14 bases between. CDR3 length: 13 amino acids. Per germline, CDR1 MGHRA and CDR2 YSYEKL. The DNA of the CDR3 is TGCGCCAGCGCCCGGGGACTGAGCACTGAAGCTTTCTTT. Protein: CASARGLSTEAFF.

With respect to this clonotype: The limits of the CDR3 on the DNA are not certain, so only TCRdb's listed CDR3 is given. The chain uses TRBV6-5 and TRBJ1-5. Germline V CDR1 and CDR2: MNHEY, SVGAGI. The CDR3 totals 12 residues, both ends included. CDR3 residues: CASSSSDQPQHF.

This sequence joins TRBV5-4 and TRBJ2-7, with 8 bases fitting TRBD2. Germline V CDR1 and CDR2: SGHNT, YYREEE (reference sequence). Unmatched junction bases numbered 5, after V lost 4 bases and J lost 2 bases. This CDR3 spans 14 amino acids. The DNA for the CDR3 is TGTGCCAGCAGCCTCCGACTAGCGCCCTACGAGCAGTACTTC. It encodes CASSLRLAPYEQYF.

This chain joins TRBV6-1 and TRBJ1-5; D not resolved. Germline assignment: CDR1 MNHNS and CDR2 SASEGT. The V end was cut by 7 bases, the J end by 5 bases, with 15 bases between. This CDR3 has 14 amino acids. The CDR3 DNA sequence: TGTGCCAGCATTTCCCGACGTTCAGATCAGCCCCAGCATTTT. It specifies CASISRRSDQPQHF.

V and J are TRBV14 and TRBJ2-7; D not certain. Per the germline V gene, CDR1 is SGHDN and CDR2 is FVKESK. V was cut by 5 bases and J by 4 bases, with 3 bases left in between. This CDR3 contains 10 residues. This CDR3 is CASSYYEQYF. For the CDR3, the DNA is TGTGCCAGCAGCTATTACGAGCAGTACTTC. The variable domain in full, completed from reference TRBV14 and TRBJ2-7, reads EAGVTQFPSHSVIEKGQTVTLRCDPISGHDNLYWYRRVMGKEIKFLLHFVKESKQDESGMPNNRFLAERTGGTYSTLKVQPAELEDSGVYFCASSYYEQYFGPGTRLTVT.

The chain is built from TRBV28 and TRBJ1-5; D remains unclear. The germline V gene has CDR1 MDHEN and CDR2 SYDVKM. Trimming took 7 bases from V and 6 from J, leaving 13 bases between them. CDR3 length: 13 residues. The CDR3 spells CASISGLVQPQHF. The CDR3 coding sequence is TGTGCCAGCATCTCGGGTTTGGTTCAGCCCCAGCATTTT.

CDR3 nucleotides: TGTGCCAGCAGCCCCGGGGGGGCCAGTGATACGCAGTATTTT. As protein: CASSPGGASDTQYF. V usage is TRBV7-2 and J usage is TRBJ2-3; 8 bases match TRBD2. The CDR3 length is 14 residues. The trim removed 5 bases at V and 6 bases at J, leaving 7 bases unmatched. The germline gives CDR1 SGHTA, CDR2 FQGNSA. The entire variable domain, with the rest obtained from reference TRBV7-2 and TRBJ2-3, is as follows: GAGVSQSPSNKVTEKGKDVELRCDPISGHTALYWYRQSLGQGLEFLIYFQGNSAPDKSGLPSDRFSAERTGGSVSTLTIQRTQQEDSAVYLCASSPGGASDTQYFGPGTRLTVL.

V usage is TRBV7-2 and J usage is TRBJ2-2; D could derive from TRBD1 or TRBD2 (6 bases each). The ends were cut back, 7 bases at V and 6 bases at J, with 15 bases in the middle. Germline V gene lookup returns CDR1 SGHTA and CDR2 FQGNSA. The CDR3 is made up of 14 amino acids. CDR3 region: CASTLGGAPGELFF. The CDR3 nucleotides are TGTGCCAGCACCTTGGGGGGCGCCCCCGGGGAGCTGTTTTTT.

The chain employs TRBV20-1 and TRBJ2-5; perhaps TRBD2 as D (5 bases). There are 14 residues in the CDR3. The germline V gene encodes CDR1 DFQATT and CDR2 SNEGSKA (reference sequence). Between the trimmed V and J ends, which lost 0 bases and 5 bases, there was a span of 13 bases. The CDR3 protein is CSARDPASLETQYF. The CDR3 DNA reads as TGCAGTGCTAGAGATCCGGCTAGCCTGGAGACCCAGTACTTC.

V and J are TRBV10-3 and TRBJ2-5; D might be TRBD1 (5 bases). This CDR3 comprises 13 residues. Germline V gene sequence: CDR1 ENHRY, CDR2 SYGVKD. The V and J ends lost 3 bases and 3 bases respectively, with 8 bases between them. The CDR3: CAISDSREETQYF. The CDR3 nucleotides read TGTGCCATCAGTGATTCCAGGGAAGAGACCCAGTACTTC.

The genes are TRBV2 and TRBJ2-1; 10 bases line up with TRBD2. This CDR3 spans 14 amino acids. V gave up 6 bases and J gave up 9 bases; unmatched junction bases: 8. The germline V gene has CDR1 SNHLY and CDR2 FYNNEI. CDR3 region: CASRSSGGRSEQFF. For the CDR3, the DNA is TGTGCCAGCAGAAGTAGCGGGGGGAGAAGTGAGCAGTTCTTC.

V usage is TRBV7-9 and J usage is TRBJ2-7; D may be TRBD1 or TRBD2 (7 bases each). This CDR3 is 13 amino acids long. In germline, CDR1 is SEHNR, CDR2 FQNEAQ (reference sequence). Trimming shortened V by 0 bases and J by 7 bases, and 10 bases separated the two germline ends. The CDR3 loop is CASSLAQGGEQYF. The CDR3 region has the DNA TGTGCCAGCAGCTTAGCCCAGGGGGGGGAGCAGTACTTC.

The chain is built from TRBV4-2 and TRBJ1-6, with D unclear. CDR3 length: 20 residues. V shed 0 bases and J shed 1 base, with 19 bases lying between them. Germline V gives CDR1 LGHNA, CDR2 YNFKEQ. The CDR3 loop is CASSQEVYSPLGSYNSPLHF. In DNA, the CDR3 is TGTGCCAGCAGCCAAGAGGTATACAGCCCCCTGGGGTCCTATAATTCACCCCTCCACTTT.